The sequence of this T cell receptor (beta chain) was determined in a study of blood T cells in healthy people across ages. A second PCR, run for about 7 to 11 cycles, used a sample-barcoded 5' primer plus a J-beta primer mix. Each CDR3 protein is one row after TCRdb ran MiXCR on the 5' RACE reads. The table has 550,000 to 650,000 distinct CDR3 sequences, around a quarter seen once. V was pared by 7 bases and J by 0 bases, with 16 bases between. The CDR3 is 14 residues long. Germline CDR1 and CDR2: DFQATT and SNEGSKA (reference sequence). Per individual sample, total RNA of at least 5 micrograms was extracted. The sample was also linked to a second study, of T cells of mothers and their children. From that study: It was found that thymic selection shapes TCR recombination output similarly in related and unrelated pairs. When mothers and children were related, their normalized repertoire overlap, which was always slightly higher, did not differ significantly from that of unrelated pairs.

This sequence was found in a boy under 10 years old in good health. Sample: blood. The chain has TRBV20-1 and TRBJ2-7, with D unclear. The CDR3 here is CSVIGRSGSYEQYF. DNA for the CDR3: TGCAGTGTAATCGGCCGGAGTGGCTCCTACGAGCAGTACTTC.